This T cell receptor (beta chain) is from a study of blood T cell repertoires in COVID-19. Study as a whole: COVID-19 samples, acute and convalescent, were from the United States, Italy and Spain.

The CDR3 sequence is 21 residues long. V trimming: 2 bases; J trimming: 3 bases; junction bases outside the gene matches: 21. Germline loops: CDR1 MNHEY, CDR2 SMNVEV (reference sequence). Using immunoSEQ multiplex PCR, the repertoire was profiled, and TCRdb retains in-frame clones only, with some absent. The sample holds under 150,000 clones, around 79% seen once. This clone appeared once. Sequenced input: peripheral blood. The source of this sequence is a man aged 50 or older with active or convalescent COVID-19. This rearrangement joins TRBV27 to TRBJ2-1; 8 positions agree with TRBD2. The CDR3 is CASSLPRRVSLAGPNYNEQFF. CDR3 in DNA: TGTGCCAGCAGTTTACCAAGGCGGGTTTCATTAGCGGGACCAAACTACAATGAGCAGTTCTTC.